The 4 T cell receptor beta chains below were found in one sample sequenced in a study of CD8+CD57+ T cells in acquired aplastic anemia. Genomic DNA, the template, was used for profiling of the TCR beta VDJ and CDR3. TCRdb reprocessed the reads via MiXCR and lists one record per CDR3 protein. The profile shows about 420,000 distinct CDR3 sequences, about two thirds of them singletons. Sequencing input: sorted CD4+, CD8+, or CD8+CD57+ T cells (not recorded which) from PBMCs. The receptors were sampled from a human donor in good health, serving as a control.

Ten or more counts support this clonotype. The chain joins TRBV6-2 or TRBV6-3 to TRBJ2-7; 7 nucleotides align to TRBD1. Germline CDR1 is MNHEY and CDR2 is SVGEGT. Trimming cost V 6 bases and J 1 base; bases outside gene matches: 6. This CDR3 contains 14 residues. CDR3 sequence reads: CASRPGQESYEQYF. Written as DNA, the CDR3 is TGTGCCAGCAGGCCTGGACAGGAATCCTACGAGCAGTACTTC.

This chain uses TRBV4-2 with TRBJ1-1; D is unresolved. This CDR3 spans 13 amino acids. V was cut by 6 bases and J by 0 bases, with 8 bases left in between. The germline gives CDR1 LGHNA, CDR2 YNFKEQ. DNA of the CDR3: TGTGCCAGCAGAGATCAAATGAACACTGAAGCTTTCTTT. Translated: CASRDQMNTEAFF.

The chain has TRBV20-1 and TRBJ2-5, with 8 bases identical to TRBD1. Germline lookup yields CDR1 DFQATT and CDR2 SNEGSKA (reference sequence). This CDR3 spans 13 amino acids. Trimming removed 0 bases from V and 8 bases from J; junction bases left unmatched: 5. The CDR3 DNA follows: TGCAGTGCTAGAGATTCAACAGGGGGAACCCAGTACTTC. Encoded protein: CSARDSTGGTQYF.

On this clonotype itself: This sequence may be a read error, since a much larger clone differs from it by one base. The DNA for the CDR3 is TGTGCCAGCAGCCAAGACGCACAGGGGGCCGGGGAGCTGGTTTTT. Its protein product is CASSQDAQGAGELVF. The V and J genes are TRBV3-1 and TRBJ2-2, with TRBD1 matching over 9 bases. There are 15 residues in the CDR3. Germline V CDR1 and CDR2: LGHDT, YNNKEL (reference sequence).